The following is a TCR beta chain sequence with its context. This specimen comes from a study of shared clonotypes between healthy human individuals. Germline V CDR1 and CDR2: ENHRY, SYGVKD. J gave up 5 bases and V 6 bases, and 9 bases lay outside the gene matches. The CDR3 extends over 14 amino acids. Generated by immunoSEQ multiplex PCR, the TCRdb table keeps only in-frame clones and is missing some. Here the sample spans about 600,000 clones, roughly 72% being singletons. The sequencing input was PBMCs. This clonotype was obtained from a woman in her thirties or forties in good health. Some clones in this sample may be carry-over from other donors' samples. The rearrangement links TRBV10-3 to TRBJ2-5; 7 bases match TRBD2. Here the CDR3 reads CAISASGGEETQYF. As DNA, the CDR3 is TGTGCCATCAGCGCTAGCGGAGGTGAGGAGACCCAGTACTTC.